Only one count was recorded for the clone carrying this TCR beta chain. The data originate from a study of cytomegalovirus exposure and HLA in healthy donors. The CDR3 is 19 amino acids. Germline V gene data show CDR1 as MNHEY and CDR2 as SMNVEV (reference sequence). The study ran its PCR with 60 Vbeta and 13 Jbeta primers. Clones were read by immunoSEQ multiplex PCR, and TCRdb kept only the in-frame ones, dropping some. Seen here are roughly 160,000 clones, about 75% observed once, and the top ten hold roughly 7.8%. The gene calls are TRBV27 and TRBJ2-5; TRBD2 matches at 16 bases. The end of the DNA is better explained by TRBJ2-7, so the J call may be wrong. The receptor comes from a woman in her thirties or forties in good health and CMV-seropositive. Sequencing used PBMCs. The CDR3 here is CASATPGLAGGPFFHEQYF. Here the CDR3 DNA reads TGTGCCAGCGCTACCCCGGGACTAGCGGGAGGGCCTTTCTTCCACGAGCAGTACTTC.